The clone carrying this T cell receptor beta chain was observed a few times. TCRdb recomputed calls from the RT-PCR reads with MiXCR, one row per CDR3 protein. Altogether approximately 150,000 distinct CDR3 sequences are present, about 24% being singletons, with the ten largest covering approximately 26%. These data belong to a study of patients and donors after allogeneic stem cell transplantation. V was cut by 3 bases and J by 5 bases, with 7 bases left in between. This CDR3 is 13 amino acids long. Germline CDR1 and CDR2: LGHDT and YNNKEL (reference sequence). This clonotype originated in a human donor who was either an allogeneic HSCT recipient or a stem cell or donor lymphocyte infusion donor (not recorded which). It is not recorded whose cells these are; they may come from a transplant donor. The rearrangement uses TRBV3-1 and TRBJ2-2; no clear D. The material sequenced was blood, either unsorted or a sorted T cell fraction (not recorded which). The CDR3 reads CASSHEGTGELFF. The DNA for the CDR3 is TGTGCCAGCAGCCACGAAGGTACCGGGGAGCTGTTTTTT.